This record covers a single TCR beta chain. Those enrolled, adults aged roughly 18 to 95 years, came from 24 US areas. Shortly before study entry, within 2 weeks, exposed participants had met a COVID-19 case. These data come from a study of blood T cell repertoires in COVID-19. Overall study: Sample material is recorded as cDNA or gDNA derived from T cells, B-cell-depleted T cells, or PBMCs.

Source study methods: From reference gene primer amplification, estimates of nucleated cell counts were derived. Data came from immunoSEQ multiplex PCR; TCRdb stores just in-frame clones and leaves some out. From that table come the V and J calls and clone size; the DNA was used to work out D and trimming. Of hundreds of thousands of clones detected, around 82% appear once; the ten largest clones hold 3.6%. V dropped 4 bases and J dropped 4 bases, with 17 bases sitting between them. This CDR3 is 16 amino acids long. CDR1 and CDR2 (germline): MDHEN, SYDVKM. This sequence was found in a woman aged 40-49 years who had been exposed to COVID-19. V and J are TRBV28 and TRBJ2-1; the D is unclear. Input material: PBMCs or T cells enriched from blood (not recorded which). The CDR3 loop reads CASSSSAQPIYNEQFF. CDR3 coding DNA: TGTGCCAGCAGTTCCTCGGCACAGCCCATTTACAATGAGCAGTTCTTC.